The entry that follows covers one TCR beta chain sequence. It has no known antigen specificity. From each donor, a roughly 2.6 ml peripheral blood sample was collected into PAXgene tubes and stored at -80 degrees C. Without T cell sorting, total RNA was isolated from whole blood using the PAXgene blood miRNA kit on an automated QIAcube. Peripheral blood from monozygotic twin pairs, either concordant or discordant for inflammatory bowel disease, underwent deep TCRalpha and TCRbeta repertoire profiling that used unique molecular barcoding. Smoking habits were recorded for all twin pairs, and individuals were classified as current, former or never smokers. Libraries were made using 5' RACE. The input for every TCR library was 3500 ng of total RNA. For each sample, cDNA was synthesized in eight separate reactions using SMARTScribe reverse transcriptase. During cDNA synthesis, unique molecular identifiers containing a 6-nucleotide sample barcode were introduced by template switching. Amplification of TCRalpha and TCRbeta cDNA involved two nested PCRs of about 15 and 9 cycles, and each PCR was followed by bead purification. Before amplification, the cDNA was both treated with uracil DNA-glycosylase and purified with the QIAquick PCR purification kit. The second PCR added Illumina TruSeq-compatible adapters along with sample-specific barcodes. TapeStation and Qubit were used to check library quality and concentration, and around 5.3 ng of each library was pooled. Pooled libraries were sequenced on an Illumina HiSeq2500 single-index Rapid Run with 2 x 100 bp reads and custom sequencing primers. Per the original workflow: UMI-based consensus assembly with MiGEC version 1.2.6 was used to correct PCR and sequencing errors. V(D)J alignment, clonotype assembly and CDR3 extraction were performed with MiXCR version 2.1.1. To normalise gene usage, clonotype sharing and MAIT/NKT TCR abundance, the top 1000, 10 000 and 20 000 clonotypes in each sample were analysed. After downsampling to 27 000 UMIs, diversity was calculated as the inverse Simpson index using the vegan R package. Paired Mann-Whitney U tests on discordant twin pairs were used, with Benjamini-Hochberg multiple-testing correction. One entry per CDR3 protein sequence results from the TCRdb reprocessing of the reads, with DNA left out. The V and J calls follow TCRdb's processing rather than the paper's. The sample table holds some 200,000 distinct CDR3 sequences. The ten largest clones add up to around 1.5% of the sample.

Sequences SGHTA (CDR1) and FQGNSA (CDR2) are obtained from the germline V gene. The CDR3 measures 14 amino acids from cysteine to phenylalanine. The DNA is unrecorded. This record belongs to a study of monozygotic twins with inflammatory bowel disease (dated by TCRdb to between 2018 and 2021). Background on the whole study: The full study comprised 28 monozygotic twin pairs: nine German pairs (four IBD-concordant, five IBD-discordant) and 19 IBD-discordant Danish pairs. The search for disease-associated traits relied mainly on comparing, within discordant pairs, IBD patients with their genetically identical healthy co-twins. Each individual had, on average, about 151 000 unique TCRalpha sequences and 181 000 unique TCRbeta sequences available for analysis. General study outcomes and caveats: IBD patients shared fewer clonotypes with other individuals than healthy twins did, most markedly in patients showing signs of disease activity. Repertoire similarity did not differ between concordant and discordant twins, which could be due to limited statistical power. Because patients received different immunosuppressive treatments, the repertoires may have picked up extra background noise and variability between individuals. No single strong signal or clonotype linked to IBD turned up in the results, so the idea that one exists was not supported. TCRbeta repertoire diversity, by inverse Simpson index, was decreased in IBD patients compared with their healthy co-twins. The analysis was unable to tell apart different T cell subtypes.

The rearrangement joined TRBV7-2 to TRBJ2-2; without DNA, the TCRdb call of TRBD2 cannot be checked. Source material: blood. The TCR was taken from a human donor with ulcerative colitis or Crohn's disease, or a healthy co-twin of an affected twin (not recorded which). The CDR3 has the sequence CASSSGLATGELFF.